Below are 21 T cell receptor beta chains sequenced from a single sample in a study of blood T cells in healthy people across ages (dated by TCRdb to between 2014 and 2016). The method behind the library was 5' RACE. A second PCR of roughly 7 to 11 cycles was performed with a sample-barcoded 5' primer and a J-beta primer mix. TCRdb applied fastp at Q25 and MiXCR to the public reads, then kept only in-frame beta chains. Each CDR3 protein gets just one entry, which takes the most common genes and DNA from the rows behind it. In all, the sample holds some 1,800,000 distinct CDR3 sequences, and roughly two fifths of those were seen once. Clones ranked in the top ten supply roughly 23% of the sample. Sequencing used blood. The receptors shown here come from a human donor in good health.

This clonotype was seen once. J is TRBJ1-5 and V is TRBV12-3 or TRBV12-4; tentatively, D is TRBD1 (5 bases). V was clipped by 3 bases and J by 1 base, with 16 bases between them. The CDR3 has 17 residues. As DNA, the CDR3 is TGTGCCAGCAGTTTCGTTGTTTCCCGGGACAGCAATCAGCCCCAGCATTTT. Translation: CASSFVVSRDSNQPQHF.

The chain has TRBV28 and TRBJ1-1; D is undetermined. The CDR3 has 13 amino acids. From germline, CDR1 is MDHEN and CDR2 SYDVKM. The V end lost 8 bases, the J end lost 7 bases, and 17 bases lay between the germline ends. Here the CDR3 reads CASQALDILEAFF. In DNA form, the CDR3 reads TGTGCCAGCCAAGCTCTCGACATTCTTGAAGCTTTCTTT. Using reference TRBV28 and TRBJ1-1 for the parts outside the CDR3, the full variable domain is DVKVTQSSRYLVKRTGEKVFLECVQDMDHENMFWYRQDPGLGLRLIYFSYDVKMKEKGDIPEGYSVSREKKERFSLILESASTNQTSMYLCASQALDILEAFFGQGTRLTVV.

Ten or more counts support this clonotype. The CDR3 region is CASSRGAGAEKTQYF. The CDR3 DNA follows: TGTGCCAGCAGCCGTGGAGCGGGGGCAGAAAAGACCCAGTACTTC. The rearrangement uses TRBV11-3 and TRBJ2-5; TRBD2 aligns across 8 bases. This CDR3 is built from 15 residues. In germline, CDR1 is SGHNT, CDR2 YENEEA. V was pared by 5 bases and J by 6 bases, with 11 bases of the junction left unmatched.

The gene calls are TRBV28 and TRBJ2-3; TRBD2 matches 9 bases. The CDR3 contains 15 residues. V lost 6 bases to trimming and J lost 2 bases; unmatched junction nucleotides: 6. CDR1 and CDR2 (germline): MDHEN, SYDVKM. DNA for the CDR3: TGTGCCAGCAGCTCTAGCGGGACCTTCACAGATACGCAGTATTTT. Translation: CASSSSGTFTDTQYF.

The rearrangement joins TRBV9 to TRBJ1-1; D not certain. Germline V CDR1 and CDR2: SGDLS, YYNGEE. Trimming removed 6 bases from V and 5 bases from J, with 14 bases in between. The CDR3 consists of 13 residues. The DNA for the CDR3 is TGTGCCAGCAACCGTCCCGGGGAAACTGAAGCTTTCTTT. Translation gives CASNRPGETEAFF.

The gene calls are TRBV30 and TRBJ1-2, with TRBD1 matching over 8 bases. The CDR3 runs 14 residues. Germline V gives CDR1 GTSNPN, CDR2 SVGIG (reference sequence). After removal of 3 bases from V and 5 bases from J, the junction contained 8 bases not matched to a gene. The CDR3 reads CAWRSRTGSYGYTF. CDR3 sequence (DNA): TGTGCCTGGAGGTCAAGGACAGGGAGTTATGGCTACACCTTC.

This sequence joins TRBV5-5 and TRBJ2-6; the D call may be TRBD1 or TRBD2 (6 bases each). Trimming stripped 5 bases from V and 0 bases from J, with 24 bases between. Per germline, CDR1 SGHKS and CDR2 YYEKEE (reference sequence). The CDR3 has 20 residues. CDR3 in amino acids: CASSFTEGGNHPSGANVLTF. Written as DNA, the CDR3 is TGTGCCAGCAGTTTTACCGAGGGGGGCAACCACCCCTCTGGGGCCAACGTCCTGACTTTC.

This clonotype was recorded at least ten times. J is TRBJ2-7 and V is TRBV3-1, with a tentative D call TRBD2 (5 bases). Trimming took 4 bases from V and 2 from J, leaving 21 bases between them. The CDR3 covers 17 residues. Germline V lookup: CDR1 LGHDT, CDR2 YNNKEL (reference sequence). CDR3 protein: CASSLAGLSGYPYEQYF. CDR3 DNA: TGTGCCAGCAGCCTCGCCGGGCTCTCGGGATATCCCTACGAGCAGTACTTC.

V and J are TRBV4-2 and TRBJ1-2; a possible D gene is TRBD1 (6 bases). The germline gives CDR1 LGHNA, CDR2 YNFKEQ. The V gene lost 4 bases and the J gene lost 3 bases, with 21 bases spanning the gap. This CDR3 is 17 amino acids long. Written as DNA, the CDR3 is TGTGCCAGCAGCCCCCGCGGGGGCGAGGGAAGTCACTATGGCTACACCTTC. It specifies CASSPRGGEGSHYGYTF.

The V and J genes are TRBV20-1 and TRBJ2-1; 11 positions agree with TRBD2. The CDR3 is 16 amino acids. The V gene's germline CDR1 is DFQATT and CDR2 SNEGSKA (reference sequence). The V gene end was trimmed by 2 bases and the J gene end by 10 bases; junction bases not matched to a gene: 13. DNA for the CDR3: TGCAGTGCTAGATCCCCTGGTAGCGGGGGGGCGAGCGAGCAGTTCTTC. Translation: CSARSPGSGGASEQFF.

The chain combines TRBV6-6 with TRBJ2-4; no reliable D call. The CDR3 length is 16 residues. Per germline, CDR1 MNHNY and CDR2 SVGAGI (reference sequence). The V end was cut by 0 bases, the J end by 13 bases, with 22 bases between. CDR3 in amino acids: CASSYSSTSSYNEQYF. The CDR3 region has the DNA TGTGCCAGCAGTTACTCTAGCACGAGCTCCTACAATGAGCAGTACTTC.

Only a few counts were recorded for this clonotype. The chain combines TRBV12-3 or TRBV12-4 with TRBJ1-3, with D uncertain. V dropped 7 bases and J dropped 4 bases, with 14 bases sitting between them. This CDR3 comprises 14 residues. In nucleotides, the CDR3 is TGTGCCAGCACTTACCCCGGACCCGGAAACACCATATATTTT. It encodes CASTYPGPGNTIYF.

To note about this clonotype: The junction departs from germline at one end; a sequencing error may be responsible. This chain joins TRBV7-8 and TRBJ2-1, with a tentative D call TRBD2 (6 bases). The CDR3 runs to 15 residues. Per the germline V gene, CDR1 is SGHVS and CDR2 is FQNEAQ. CDR3 residues: CASSLNMAGHKEQFF. The DNA of the CDR3 is TGTGCCAGCAGCTTAAACATGGCGGGGCACAAAGAGCAGTTCTTC.

The sample holds one count of this clonotype. This chain uses TRBV12-3 or TRBV12-4 with TRBJ1-1, with D tentatively TRBD1 (5 bases). V dropped 8 bases and J dropped 4 bases, with 17 bases sitting between them. The CDR3 covers 14 residues. CDR3 region: CASCMDPGTTEAFF. CDR3 nucleotides: TGTGCCAGCTGCATGGACCCGGGGACCACTGAAGCTTTCTTT.

This clonotype was found many times. This chain uses TRBV7-3 with TRBJ2-4; 9 nucleotides line up with TRBD2. The CDR3 covers 13 residues. In germline, CDR1 is SGHTA, CDR2 FQGTGA. Trimming removed 6 bases from V and 9 bases from J; junction bases left unmatched: 6. CDR3 amino acids: CASSSLAGTIQYF. CDR3 bases: TGTGCCAGCAGTTCCCTAGCGGGGACCATTCAGTACTTC. Drawing the rest from reference TRBV7-3 and TRBJ2-4, the complete variable domain is GAGVSQTPSNKVTEKGKYVELRCDPISGHTALYWYRQSLGQGPEFLIYFQGTGAADDSGLPNDRFFAVRPEGSVSTLKIQRTERGDSAVYLCASSSLAGTIQYFGAGTRLSVL.

About this clonotype itself: The junction does not match germline at one end; this may be a read error. The chain employs TRBV6-2 or TRBV6-3 and TRBJ2-1; tentatively, D is TRBD2 (5 bases). CDR1 is MNHEY and CDR2 is SVGEGT in the germline V gene. This CDR3 is 14 amino acids long. The CDR3 is CASSSAGLINERFF. CDR3 DNA: TGTGCCAGCAGTTCCGCGGGCCTGATTAATGAGCGGTTCTTC.

In this sample, this clonotype turned up a few times. The genes are TRBV7-8 and TRBJ2-5; 7 nucleotides line up with TRBD1. This CDR3 has 14 amino acids. The V gene's germline CDR1 is SGHVS and CDR2 FQNEAQ. The V segment lost 4 bases and the J segment 5 bases; nucleotides outside the gene matches: 7. The CDR3 region is CASSWGTAEETQYF. DNA of the CDR3: TGTGCCAGCAGCTGGGGGACAGCAGAGGAGACCCAGTACTTC.

V is TRBV7-8 and J is TRBJ2-3, with D uncertain. Per germline, CDR1 SGHVS and CDR2 FQNEAQ. CDR3 size: 14 residues. The V gene lost 3 bases and the J gene lost 2 bases, with 9 bases spanning the gap. CDR3 nucleotides: TGTGCCAGCAGCTTTTTACAGATCACAGATACGCAGTATTTT. It specifies CASSFLQITDTQYF.

The sample holds one count of this clonotype. The rearrangement uses TRBV15 and TRBJ1-2; TRBD1 aligns across 9 bases. Germline lookup yields CDR1 LNHNV and CDR2 YYDKDF (reference sequence). The CDR3 has 14 amino acids. The trim removed 2 bases at V and 5 bases at J, leaving 3 bases unmatched. This CDR3 reads CATSRRQGGYGYTF. The CDR3 DNA reads TGTGCCACCAGCAGAAGACAGGGGGGGTATGGCTACACCTTC.

The rearrangement joins TRBV2 to TRBJ2-1; D gene unclear. The CDR3 has 15 residues. Looked up from germline, CDR1 is SNHLY and CDR2 is FYNNEI. Trimming shortened V by 2 bases and J by 0 bases, and 8 bases separated the two germline ends. DNA for the CDR3: TGTGCCAGCAGTGAACAGGCAGGCTCCTACAATGAGCAGTTCTTC. Amino acids: CASSEQAGSYNEQFF.

The chain links TRBV29-1 to TRBJ2-7, with D possibly called TRBD1 or TRBD2 (7 bases each). Trimming took 6 bases from V and 2 from J, leaving 17 bases between them. In germline, CDR1 is SQVTM, CDR2 ANQGSEA. This CDR3 contains 14 residues. The DNA for the CDR3 is TGCAGCGTGGCGAACAGGGGACTACCCTACGAGCAGTACTTC. The encoded protein is CSVANRGLPYEQYF.